The rows below give T cell receptor beta chains drawn from one sample of a study of blood T cell repertoires in COVID-19. Profiling relied on immunoSEQ multiplex PCR, and the TCRdb table lists in-frame clones only, not all of them. Here the sample spans around 15,000 clones, roughly 79% being singletons. The sample taken for sequencing was peripheral blood. The receptors stem from a man aged 55-75 years with acute or convalescent COVID-19. CDR3s include the opening cysteine and the closing phenylalanine or tryptophan. The order of the fields is D gene, clone size, V gene, J gene, CDR3 protein, CDR3 DNA. The D gene is left open where the match is weak. Clone size is given for some rows only: seen once, a few or many times, or a class if the clone is expanded.

TRBD1	NA	TRBV19	TRBJ1-6	CASTPGQINSPLHF	TGTGCCAGTACCCCGGGACAGATAAATTCACCCCTCCACTTT
TRBD1	once	TRBV5-1	TRBJ1-3	CASSPGQAAGNTIYF	TGCGCCAGCAGCCCTGGACAGGCGGCTGGAAACACCATATATTTT
TRBD1	NA	TRBV3-1/TRBV3-2	TRBJ2-7	CASSQSRDSYIGRYF	TGTGCCAGCAGCCAGTCCCGGGACAGCTATATTGGCCGGTACTTC
NA	NA	TRBV5-1	TRBJ1-6	CASSLTGNPDSPLHF	TGCGCCAGCAGCTTAACAGGGAATCCGGATTCACCCCTCCACTTT
TRBD1	NA	TRBV5-6	TRBJ1-4	CASSLQGASTNEKLFF	TGTGCCAGCAGCTTACAGGGGGCGAGCACTAATGAAAAACTGTTTTTT
TRBD1	few	TRBV19	TRBJ1-2	CASSHPRQGNYGYTF	TGTGCCAGTAGTCACCCGAGACAGGGGAACTATGGCTACACCTTC
TRBD1	NA	TRBV2	TRBJ1-1	CATGTGNTEAFF	TGTGCCACAGGGACAGGCAACACTGAAGCTTTCTTT
NA	NA	TRBV7-8	TRBJ2-7	CASSLDRGPPAEQYF	TGTGCCAGCAGCTTAGATAGGGGTCCCCCCGCCGAGCAGTACTTC
TRBD2	medium-sized	TRBV5-6	TRBJ2-1	CASTRGGSDNEQFF	TGTGCCAGCACAAGGGGAGGGAGCGACAATGAGCAGTTCTTC
TRBD1	NA	TRBV5-1	TRBJ1-2	CASSLDYRGLGYTF	TGCGCCAGCAGCTTGGACTACAGGGGGCTGGGCTACACCTTC
NA	NA	TRBV7-2	TRBJ2-1	CASSRPTGTGINEQFF	TGTGCCAGCAGCCGTCCGACTGGTACGGGGATCAATGAGCAGTTCTTC
NA	NA	TRBV19	TRBJ2-3	CASSRLGGSTDTQYF	TGTGCCAGTAGTAGGCTTGGAGGGTCGACAGATACGCAGTATTTT